What follows are 3 T cell receptor beta chains derived from one specimen sequenced in a study of vaccination and CD4 T cells after COVID-19. Which antigens these TCRs recognize remains unknown. The Oncomine TCR Beta short-read assay sequenced DNA from cultured CD4+ T cells. TCRdb independently ran MiXCR on the PCR reads; one entry per CDR3 protein. Among over 20,000 distinct CDR3 sequences listed, about a third were seen once. The time point denotes: late sampling 161 to 241 days after vaccination in three convalescent patients. The treatment: 10-day PBMC culture with coronavirus spike peptide pools or control peptides (ViraFEST assay). Here the sequenced sample was CD4+ T cells from blood, cultured in vitro, taken about 7 months after SARS-CoV-2 vaccination. The receptors were gathered from a human donor who had recovered from COVID-19.

This sequence joins TRBV7-2 and TRBJ2-7; D perhaps matches TRBD1 (6 bases). The CDR3 covers 14 residues. The germline CDR1 and CDR2 sequences are SGHTA and FQGNSA. Trimming shortened V by 1 base and J by 3 bases, and 10 bases separated the two germline ends. The CDR3 here is CASSLVGHFYEQYF. CDR3 nucleotide sequence: TGTGCCAGCAGCTTAGTGGGACACTTCTACGAGCAGTACTTC.

The V and J genes are TRBV24-1 and TRBJ2-5; 7 positions agree with TRBD2. This CDR3 is 15 amino acids long. Germline values: CDR1 KGHDR, CDR2 SFDVKD. After removal of 5 bases from V and 9 bases from J, the junction contained 14 bases not matched to a gene. The CDR3 DNA reads TGTGCCACCAGTGCCGAGCGGGGCCCTCCGGGGGCCCAGTACTTC. Translating gives CATSAERGPPGAQYF.

The chain combines TRBV20-1 with TRBJ2-7, with 7 nucleotides matching TRBD2. This CDR3 has 15 residues. Germline V CDR1 and CDR2: DFQATT, SNEGSKA (reference sequence). With 3 bases clipped from V and 3 bases from J, the junction kept 11 bases outside the gene matches. CDR3 in amino acids: CSASGRMGPSYEQYF. The CDR3 DNA sequence: TGCAGTGCTAGCGGGAGGATGGGACCGAGCTACGAGCAGTACTTC.